Listed below are T cell receptor beta chains from one sample, sequenced in a study of T-cell memory formation after mild COVID-19. MiXCR, applied by TCRdb to the 5' RACE reads, yields one record per CDR3 protein. Of around 50,000 distinct CDR3 sequences in the sample, roughly 27% were seen once. Material for sequencing was PBMCs or a T cell subset sorted from them (not recorded which). The source is a man aged 18 to 29 who had mild COVID-19 (a few samples of this study predate the infection). Cell type and time point are not known. Both conserved end residues are part of each CDR3. The order of the fields is clone size, V gene, J gene, D gene, CDR3 DNA, CDR3 protein. A D gene is named only where the DNA matches it firmly. Clone sizes are given selectively: once, few, many, or a class where the clone is expanded.

abundance: few
v_gene: TRBV7-6
j_gene: TRBJ2-2
d_gene: .
CDR3nt: TGTGCCAGCAGCTTAGCATCGGTCGGGGAGCTGTTTTTT
CDR3aa: CASSLASVGELFF

abundance: .
v_gene: TRBV4-1
j_gene: TRBJ2-1
d_gene: TRBD2
CDR3nt: TGCGCCAGCAGCCGGGGAGGAGCGGGGGGCCCGGGTGAGCAGTTCTTC
CDR3aa: CASSRGGAGGPGEQFF

abundance: few
v_gene: TRBV10-3
j_gene: TRBJ2-1
d_gene: TRBD2
CDR3nt: TGTGCCATCAGTGATCCCGGGCTAGCGGGCATTCGCAATGAGCAGTTCTTC
CDR3aa: CAISDPGLAGIRNEQFF

abundance: few
v_gene: TRBV7-9
j_gene: TRBJ1-2
d_gene: .
CDR3nt: TGTGCCAGCAGGGGGACGGTCGACTATGGCTACACCTTC
CDR3aa: CASRGTVDYGYTF

abundance: few
v_gene: TRBV10-3
j_gene: TRBJ2-7
d_gene: .
CDR3nt: TGTGCCATCAGGGTCTCCTACGAGCAGTACTTC
CDR3aa: CAIRVSYEQYF

abundance: .
v_gene: TRBV27
j_gene: TRBJ2-5
d_gene: TRBD1
CDR3nt: TGTGCCAGCAGAATTGCACAGGGGGCTTGGGAGACCCAGTACTTC
CDR3aa: CASRIAQGAWETQYF

abundance: few
v_gene: TRBV12-3/TRBV12-4
j_gene: TRBJ1-1
d_gene: .
CDR3nt: TGTGCCAGCGGGGCACCTTCGACAGCAGCTTTCTTT
CDR3aa: CASGAPSTAAFF

abundance: .
v_gene: TRBV6-5
j_gene: TRBJ1-1
d_gene: TRBD1
CDR3nt: TGTGCCAGCAGTTACCGCGGGACAGGGGGCGCTTATACTGAAGCTTTCTTT
CDR3aa: CASSYRGTGGAYTEAFF

abundance: .
v_gene: TRBV9
j_gene: TRBJ1-2
d_gene: TRBD1
CDR3nt: TGTGCCAGCAGCGGCACAGGGGCGCATGGCTACACCTTC
CDR3aa: CASSGTGAHGYTF

abundance: .
v_gene: TRBV29-1
j_gene: TRBJ1-6
d_gene: .
CDR3nt: TGCAGCGTTGGAGAAGGTCGGGGTAATTCACCCCTCCACTTT
CDR3aa: CSVGEGRGNSPLHF